This T cell receptor (beta chain) was documented in a study of naive and memory T cell subsets. After the first PCR, alpha and beta chain libraries were processed separately. Findings and caveats of the study: No ground truth validated the naive and memory repertoire findings.

The beta constant-region primer was an equimolar mix of two oligonucleotides covering TRBC1 and TRBC2. The ligated cDNA underwent four PCR rounds using SP2 and nested alpha and beta constant-region primers. TCRdb re-analysed the UMI-ligation and nested PCR reads in MiXCR, keeping a single row per CDR3 protein. The sample contains 120,000 or so distinct CDR3 sequences, just over 35% of which appear only once. The germline V and J ends were trimmed by 6 bases and 0 bases, with 12 bases remaining between them. This CDR3 comprises 14 residues. Germline V gene sequence: CDR1 MDHEN, CDR2 SYDVKM. Of note for this clonotype: Antigen specificity is unknown.

V gene TRBV28 combines with J gene TRBJ2-7; D not resolved. The TCR comes from a human donor in good health. Sequenced sample: central memory CD4+ T cells from blood. CDR3 in DNA: TGTGCCAGCAGGACGAGTTGGAGCTCCTACGAGCAGTACTTC. This encodes CASRTSWSSYEQYF.